These 22 T cell receptor beta chains were sequenced from one sample in a study of T-cell memory formation after mild COVID-19. Using its own MiXCR run on the 5' RACE reads, TCRdb lists one record per CDR3 protein. This table has fewer than 200,000 distinct CDR3 sequences, around 18% appearing once. What was sequenced was PBMCs or a T cell subset sorted from them (not recorded which). These receptors all come from a young man who had mild COVID-19 (a few samples of this study predate the infection). Cell type and time point are not known.

In its sample, this clonotype was seen a few times. The CDR3 sequence is CASSLVLETQYF. Written as DNA, the CDR3 is TGTGCCAGCAGCTTAGTCCTTGAGACCCAGTACTTC. This chain links TRBV7-2 with TRBJ2-5, with D hard to call. The CDR3 covers 12 residues. Germline CDR1 is SGHTA and CDR2 is FQGNSA. The V end was cut by 1 base, the J end by 5 bases, with 5 bases between.

At least ten counts were recorded for this clonotype. This chain connects TRBV7-6 to TRBJ1-1; D is unclear. The CDR3 loop spans 13 amino acids. V was cut by 0 bases and J by 8 bases, with 10 bases left in between. Per germline, CDR1 SGHVS and CDR2 FNYEAQ. As DNA, the CDR3 is TGTGCCAGCAGCTTAGCGTTGACGGGGGAAGCTTTCTTT. Translating gives CASSLALTGEAFF. The entire variable domain, with the rest obtained from reference TRBV7-6 and TRBJ1-1, is as follows: GAGVSQSPRYKVTKRGQDVALRCDPISGHVSLYWYRQALGQGPEFLTYFNYEAQQDKSGLPNDRFSAERPEGSISTLTIQRTEQRDSAMYRCASSLALTGEAFFGQGTRLTVV.

The chain joins TRBV19 to TRBJ1-6, with D perhaps matching TRBD1 (5 bases). The CDR3 length is 13 residues. V was trimmed by 6 bases and J by 14 bases, leaving 17 bases between them. Per the germline V gene, CDR1 is LNHDA and CDR2 is SQIVND (reference sequence). CDR3: CASSRREAPALHF. The DNA for the CDR3 is TGTGCCAGTAGCCGCAGGGAGGCTCCGGCCCTCCACTTT.

The chain links TRBV11-2 to TRBJ2-3, with 9 bases that match TRBD2. The CDR3 loop spans 16 amino acids. Germline loops: CDR1 SGHAT, CDR2 FQNNGV. Losses at the gene ends were 5 bases for V and 4 bases for J; bases not matched to a gene: 10. The CDR3 spells CASSPRSAGGPDTQYF. The CDR3 coding sequence is TGTGCCAGCAGCCCACGGTCCGCGGGGGGGCCAGATACGCAGTATTTT.

There are many counts of this clonotype. This rearrangement joins TRBV18 to TRBJ2-7; weak D call: TRBD1 (6 bases). V lost 3 bases and J lost 3, with 6 bases in between. Germline CDR1 is KGHSH and CDR2 is LQKENI. The CDR3 contains 12 residues. As DNA, the CDR3 is TGTGCCAGCTCACCGGACAGCTACGAGCAGTACGTC. Translated: CASSPDSYEQYV.

The rearrangement joins TRBV16 to TRBJ1-1, with 7 positions matching TRBD1. Losses at the gene ends were 2 bases for V and 0 bases for J; bases not matched to a gene: 6. CDR3 length: 16 residues. Germline CDR1 is KGHSY and CDR2 is FQNENV. The DNA for the CDR3 is TGTGCCAGCAGCCAAATCCGGACAGGCTTGAACACTGAAGCTTTCTTT. Encoded protein: CASSQIRTGLNTEAFF.

The chain links TRBV5-1 to TRBJ2-3; 7 bases are a match to TRBD2. CDR1 and CDR2 (germline): SGHRS, YFSETQ. CDR3 length equals 15 residues. V was clipped by 2 bases and J by 2 bases; unmatched bases: 5. The CDR3 sequence is CASSFLSGYTDTQYF. CDR3 DNA sequence: TGCGCCAGCAGCTTCCTTAGCGGGTACACAGATACGCAGTATTTT.

This chain uses TRBV7-3 with TRBJ2-2; unclear D gene. The ends were cut back, 1 base at V and 6 bases at J, with 3 bases in the middle. The CDR3 contains 12 residues. Per the germline V gene, CDR1 is SGHTA and CDR2 is FQGTGA. CDR3 in amino acids: CASSLRSGELFF. The CDR3 DNA reads TGTGCCAGCAGCTTAAGATCCGGGGAGCTGTTTTTT.

This chain links TRBV2 with TRBJ2-2; tentatively, D is TRBD1 (5 bases). The germline gives CDR1 SNHLY, CDR2 FYNNEI. The CDR3 is 14 residues long. Trimming took 3 bases from V and 6 from J, leaving 11 bases between them. CDR3 loop: CASSEQGSAGELFF. CDR3 in DNA: TGTGCCAGCAGTGAGCAGGGTTCGGCCGGGGAGCTGTTTTTT.

This chain uses TRBV18 with TRBJ2-4, with 9 bases identical to TRBD1. Per the germline V gene, CDR1 is KGHSH and CDR2 is LQKENI. The V gene end was trimmed by 6 bases and the J gene end by 8 bases; junction bases not matched to a gene: 5. The CDR3 sequence is 13 residues long. This CDR3 is CASSATGGDIQYF. The CDR3 DNA reads TGTGCCAGCTCGGCGACAGGGGGGGACATTCAGTACTTC.

The V gene is TRBV7-8, the J gene TRBJ2-7; possibly TRBD2 for D (7 bases). V dropped 8 bases and J dropped 7 bases, with 15 bases sitting between them. The CDR3 covers 12 residues. CDR1 and CDR2 (germline): SGHVS, FQNEAQ. The CDR3 protein is CASGGRGLEQYV. Written as DNA, the CDR3 is TGTGCCAGCGGTGGGCGGGGGCTTGAGCAGTACGTC.

V usage is TRBV10-3 and J usage is TRBJ2-3, with D perhaps TRBD1 or TRBD2 (5 bases each). Germline CDR1 is ENHRY and CDR2 is SYGVKD. Between the trimmed V and J ends, which lost 5 bases and 3 bases, there was a span of 12 bases. This CDR3 contains 14 residues. The CDR3 spells CAISSTGQTDTQYF. The CDR3 bases are TGTGCCATCAGTTCCACGGGGCAGACAGATACGCAGTATTTT.

The chain links TRBV12-3 or TRBV12-4 to TRBJ1-5, with unresolved D. Trimming took 6 bases from V and 6 from J, leaving 12 bases between them. The CDR3 contains 13 residues. The CDR3 bases are TGTGCCAGCAGGCAATCAGTGGTTCAGCCCCAGCATTTT. Its translation is CASRQSVVQPQHF.

The genes are TRBV20-1 and TRBJ1-1, with unresolved D. Trimming shortened V by 3 bases and J by 0 bases, and 8 bases separated the two germline ends. The CDR3 extends over 13 amino acids. CDR1 is DFQATT, CDR2 SNEGSKA, per germline (reference sequence). The CDR3 DNA is TGCAGTGCTAGCCGAGCAATGAACACTGAAGCTTTCTTT. As protein: CSASRAMNTEAFF.

The table lists this clonotype with a few counts. The genes are TRBV5-8 and TRBJ2-5; D unresolved. This CDR3 region has 14 residues. CDR1 is SGHTS, CDR2 YDEGEE, per germline. V lost 1 base and J lost 2, with 9 bases in between. The CDR3 region is CASSLYPTQETQYF. CDR3 coding DNA: TGTGCCAGCAGCTTGTACCCGACACAAGAGACCCAGTACTTC.

The V and J genes are TRBV5-1 and TRBJ1-1, with 9 bases aligning to TRBD1. The CDR3 sequence is 13 residues long. CDR1 SGHRS and CDR2 YFSETQ come from the germline V gene. V lost 5 bases and J lost 11; bases outside the gene matches: 10. Written as DNA, the CDR3 is TGCGCCAGCAGACCGGGACAGGGATGGGGGGCTTTCTTT. It translates to CASRPGQGWGAFF.

The genes are TRBV6-2 or TRBV6-3 and TRBJ1-2; D not certain. Germline V gene lookup returns CDR1 MNHEY and CDR2 SVGEGT. This CDR3 contains 13 residues. Trimming cost V 2 bases and J 2 bases, with 6 bases left between them. CDR3 nucleotide sequence: TGTGCCAGCAGTTACGAGGCAAACTATGGCTACACCTTC. It is translated as CASSYEANYGYTF.

This clonotype has a handful of counts. The chain is built from TRBV4-2 and TRBJ2-3; D is uncertain. The CDR3 covers 14 residues. Germline V gene sequence: CDR1 LGHNA, CDR2 YNFKEQ. The V end was cut by 4 bases, the J end by 4 bases, with 12 bases between. The CDR3 region is CASSPDDGPDTQYF. The CDR3 DNA reads as TGTGCCAGCAGCCCCGACGACGGACCAGATACGCAGTATTTT.

This clonotype was counted between two and nine times. V gene TRBV6-6 combines with J gene TRBJ2-1, with D unresolved. The ends were cut back, 7 bases at V and 2 bases at J, with 15 bases in the middle. CDR1 and CDR2 (germline): MNHNY, SVGAGI (reference sequence). The CDR3 length is 15 residues. DNA of the CDR3: TGTGCCAGCACCCTCCGCAAGGGTACCTACAATGAGCAGTTCTTC. Protein: CASTLRKGTYNEQFF.

This clonotype was seen more than once but under ten times. V is TRBV27 and J is TRBJ1-2; D unclear. CDR3 length: 13 residues. Per the germline V gene, CDR1 is MNHEY and CDR2 is SMNVEV (reference sequence). V dropped 5 bases and J dropped 4 bases, with 11 bases sitting between them. The CDR3 region is CASSPRPGYGYTF. Written as DNA, the CDR3 is TGTGCCAGCAGTCCCAGACCTGGCTATGGCTACACCTTC.

This clonotype was observed many times. CDR3 in DNA: TGCGCCAGCAGCCAAGGGGCAGTTATTTCCTACGAGCAGTACTTC. This encodes CASSQGAVISYEQYF. This chain joins TRBV4-1 and TRBJ2-7; unclear D gene. Deletions cut 1 base from V and 1 base from J, with 11 bases between. This CDR3 is built from 15 residues. The germline V gene has CDR1 MGHRA and CDR2 YSYEKL.

Concerning this clonotype: A junction end diverges from the germline sequence, so it may reflect a read error. The chain has TRBV2 and TRBJ2-1; possibly TRBD1 for D (6 bases). Looked up from germline, CDR1 is SNHLY and CDR2 is FYNNEI. This CDR3 spans 11 amino acids. The CDR3 nucleotides are TGTGCCAGCAGTGCAGGGGCCAGGGAGATCTTC. Translating gives CASSAGAREIF.